The T cell receptor (beta chain) described here comes from a study of blood T cell repertoires in COVID-19. V lost 3 bases to trimming and J lost 0 bases; unmatched junction nucleotides: 6. Germline V lookup: CDR1 SGHRS, CDR2 YFSETQ. The CDR3 spans 15 residues. Sequencing used immunoSEQ multiplex PCR; TCRdb keeps in-frame clones, though not all of them. This table has over 100,000 clones, around 81% appearing once. Input material: peripheral blood. The sequence was obtained from a human donor in a cohort sampled during active or convalescent COVID-19. The chain carries TRBV5-1 and TRBJ2-7; TRBD1 matches at 7 bases. DNA for the CDR3: TGCGCCAGCAGCTCTCGACAGGGTAGCTCCTACGAGCAGTACTTC. Translated: CASSSRQGSSYEQYF.